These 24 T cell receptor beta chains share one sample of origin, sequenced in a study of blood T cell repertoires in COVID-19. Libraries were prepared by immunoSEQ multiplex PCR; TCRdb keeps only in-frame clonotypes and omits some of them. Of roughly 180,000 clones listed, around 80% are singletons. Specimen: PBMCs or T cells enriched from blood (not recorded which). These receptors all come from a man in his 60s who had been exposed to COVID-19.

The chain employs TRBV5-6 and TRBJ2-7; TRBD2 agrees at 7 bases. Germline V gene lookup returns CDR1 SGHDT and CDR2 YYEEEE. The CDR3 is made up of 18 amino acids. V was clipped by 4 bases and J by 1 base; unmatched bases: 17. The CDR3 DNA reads TGTGCCAGCAGCAGAGCAGGCTCTAGCTGGGGGGGTTCCTACGAGCAGTACTTC. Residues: CASSRAGSSWGGSYEQYF. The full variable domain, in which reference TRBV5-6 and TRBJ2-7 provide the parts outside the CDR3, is DAGVTQSPTHLIKTRGQQVTLRCSPKSGHDTVSWYQQALGQGPQFIFQYYEEEERQRGNFPDRFSGHQFPNYSSELNVNALLLGDSALYLCASSRAGSSWGGSYEQYFGPGTRLTVT.

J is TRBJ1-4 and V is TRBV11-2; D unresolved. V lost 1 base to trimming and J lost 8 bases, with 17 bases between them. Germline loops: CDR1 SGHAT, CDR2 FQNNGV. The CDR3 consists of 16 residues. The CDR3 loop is CASSLVRGSLGEKLFF. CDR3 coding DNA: TGTGCCAGCAGCTTAGTTCGAGGGTCTCTAGGGGAAAAACTGTTTTTT.

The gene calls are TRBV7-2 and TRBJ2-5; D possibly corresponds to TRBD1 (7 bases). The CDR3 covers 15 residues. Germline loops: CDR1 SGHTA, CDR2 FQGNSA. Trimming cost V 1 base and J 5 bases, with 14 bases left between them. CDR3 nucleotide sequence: TGTGCCAGCAGCTTAGATTCTGCAGGGGGGGAGACCCAGTACTTC. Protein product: CASSLDSAGGETQYF.

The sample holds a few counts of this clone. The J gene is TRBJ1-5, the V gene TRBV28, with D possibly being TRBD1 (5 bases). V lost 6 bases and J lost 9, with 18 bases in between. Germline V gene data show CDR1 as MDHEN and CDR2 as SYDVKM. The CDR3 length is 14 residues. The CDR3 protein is CASSSTGVSRPQHF. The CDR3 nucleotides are TGTGCCAGCAGCTCCACAGGAGTTTCTCGGCCCCAGCATTTT.

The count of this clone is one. CDR3 region: CASRRDFANEQFF. CDR3 coding DNA: TGTGCCAGCAGAAGGGACTTTGCCAATGAGCAGTTCTTC. The chain recombines TRBV7-8 with TRBJ2-1; possible D gene TRBD2, 6 bases. Trimming pared 6 bases from V and 6 bases from J, leaving 12 bases between. Germline CDR1 and CDR2: SGHVS and FQNEAQ. The CDR3 is 13 residues long.

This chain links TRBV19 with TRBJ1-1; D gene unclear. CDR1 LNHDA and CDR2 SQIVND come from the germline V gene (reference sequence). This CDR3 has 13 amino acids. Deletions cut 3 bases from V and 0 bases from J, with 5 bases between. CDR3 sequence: CASSMEVNTEAFF. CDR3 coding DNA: TGTGCCAGTAGTATGGAGGTGAACACTGAAGCTTTCTTT.

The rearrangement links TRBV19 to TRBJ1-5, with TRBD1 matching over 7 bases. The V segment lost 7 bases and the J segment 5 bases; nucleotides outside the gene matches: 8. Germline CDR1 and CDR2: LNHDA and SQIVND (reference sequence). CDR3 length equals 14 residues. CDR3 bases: TGTGCCAGTAACCCGGGACAGCTACATCAGCCCCAGCATTTT. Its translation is CASNPGQLHQPQHF.

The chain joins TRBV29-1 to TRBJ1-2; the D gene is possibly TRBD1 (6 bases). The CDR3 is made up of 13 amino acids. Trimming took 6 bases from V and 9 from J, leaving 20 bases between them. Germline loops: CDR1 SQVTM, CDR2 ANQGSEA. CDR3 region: CSVRDITDLSYTF. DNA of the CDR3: TGCAGCGTCCGGGACATAACCGACCTTAGCTACACCTTC.

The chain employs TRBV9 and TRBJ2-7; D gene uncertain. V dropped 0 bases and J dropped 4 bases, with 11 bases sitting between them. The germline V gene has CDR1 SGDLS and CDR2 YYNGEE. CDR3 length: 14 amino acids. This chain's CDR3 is CASSVGLTPYEQYF. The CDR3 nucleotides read TGTGCCAGCAGCGTAGGGTTGACACCTTACGAGCAGTACTTC. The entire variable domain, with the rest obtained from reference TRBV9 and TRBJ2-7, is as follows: DSGVTQTPKHLITATGQRVTLRCSPRSGDLSVYWYQQSLDQGLQFLIQYYNGEERAKGNILERFSAQQFPDLHSELNLSSLELGDSALYFCASSVGLTPYEQYFGPGTRLTVT.

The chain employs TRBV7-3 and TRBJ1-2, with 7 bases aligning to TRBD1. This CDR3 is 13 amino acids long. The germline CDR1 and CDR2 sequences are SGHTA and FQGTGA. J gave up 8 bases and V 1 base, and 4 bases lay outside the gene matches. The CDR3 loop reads CASSLKTGTGYTF. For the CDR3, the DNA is TGTGCCAGCAGCTTAAAGACAGGGACCGGCTACACCTTC.

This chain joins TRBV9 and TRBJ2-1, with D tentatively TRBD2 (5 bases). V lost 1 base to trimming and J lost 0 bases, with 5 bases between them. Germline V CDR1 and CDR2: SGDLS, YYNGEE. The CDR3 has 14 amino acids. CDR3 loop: CASSVSGSYNEQFF. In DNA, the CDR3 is TGTGCCAGCAGCGTAAGCGGCTCCTACAATGAGCAGTTCTTC.

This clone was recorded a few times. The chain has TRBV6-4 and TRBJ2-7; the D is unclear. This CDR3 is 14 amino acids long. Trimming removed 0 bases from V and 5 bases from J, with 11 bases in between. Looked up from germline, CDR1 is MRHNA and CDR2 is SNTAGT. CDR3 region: CASSDSAGSHEQYF. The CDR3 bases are TGTGCCAGCAGTGACTCGGCCGGGTCCCACGAGCAGTACTTC.

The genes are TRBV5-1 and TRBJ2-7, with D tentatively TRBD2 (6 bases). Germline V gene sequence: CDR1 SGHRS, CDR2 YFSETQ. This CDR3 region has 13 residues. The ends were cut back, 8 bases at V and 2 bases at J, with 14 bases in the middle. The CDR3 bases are TGCGCCAGTCAGCGGGCGAGTCCCTACGAGCAGTACTTC. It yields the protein CASQRASPYEQYF.

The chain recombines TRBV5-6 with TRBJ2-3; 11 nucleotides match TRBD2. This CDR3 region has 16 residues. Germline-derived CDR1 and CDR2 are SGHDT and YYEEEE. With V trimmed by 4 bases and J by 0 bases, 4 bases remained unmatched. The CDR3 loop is CASSPGTSGSTDTQYF. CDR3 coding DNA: TGTGCCAGCAGCCCCGGGACTAGCGGTAGCACAGATACGCAGTATTTT.

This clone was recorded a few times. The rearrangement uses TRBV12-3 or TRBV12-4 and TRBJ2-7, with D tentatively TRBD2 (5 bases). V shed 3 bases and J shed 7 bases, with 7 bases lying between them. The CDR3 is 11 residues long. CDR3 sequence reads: CASSFSGEQYF. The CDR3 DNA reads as TGTGCCAGCAGTTTCTCGGGGGAGCAGTACTTC.

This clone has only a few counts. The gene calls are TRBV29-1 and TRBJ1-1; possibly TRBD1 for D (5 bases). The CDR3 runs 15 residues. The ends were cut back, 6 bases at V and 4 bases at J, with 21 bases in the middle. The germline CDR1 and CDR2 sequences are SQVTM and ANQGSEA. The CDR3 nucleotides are TGCAGCGTCATGGAACAGGCGGGGTCGGGCACTGAAGCTTTCTTT. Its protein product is CSVMEQAGSGTEAFF.

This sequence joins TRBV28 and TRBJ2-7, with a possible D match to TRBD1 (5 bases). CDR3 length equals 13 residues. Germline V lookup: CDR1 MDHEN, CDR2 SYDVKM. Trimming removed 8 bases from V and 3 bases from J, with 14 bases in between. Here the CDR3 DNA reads TGTGCCAGCGCGACTCAGGGCGACTACGAGCAGTACTTC. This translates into CASATQGDYEQYF.

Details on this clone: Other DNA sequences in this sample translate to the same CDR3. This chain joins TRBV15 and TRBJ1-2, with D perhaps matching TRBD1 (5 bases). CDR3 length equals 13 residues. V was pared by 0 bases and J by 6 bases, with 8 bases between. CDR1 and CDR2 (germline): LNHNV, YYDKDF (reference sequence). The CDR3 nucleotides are TGTGCCACCAGCAGAGAGGAAGGGGATGGCTACACCTTC. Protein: CATSREEGDGYTF.

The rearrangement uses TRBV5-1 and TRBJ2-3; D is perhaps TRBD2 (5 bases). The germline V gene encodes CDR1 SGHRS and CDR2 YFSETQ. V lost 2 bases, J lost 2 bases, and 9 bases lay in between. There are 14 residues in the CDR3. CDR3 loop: CASSFGLNTDTQYF. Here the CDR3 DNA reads TGCGCCAGCAGCTTTGGACTCAACACAGATACGCAGTATTTT.

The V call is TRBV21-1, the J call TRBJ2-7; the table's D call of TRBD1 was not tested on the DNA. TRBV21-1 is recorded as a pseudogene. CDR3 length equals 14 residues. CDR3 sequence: CASSTRQGTYEQYF. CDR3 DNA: TGTGCCAGCAGCACCAGACAGGGCACCTACGAGCAGTACTTC.

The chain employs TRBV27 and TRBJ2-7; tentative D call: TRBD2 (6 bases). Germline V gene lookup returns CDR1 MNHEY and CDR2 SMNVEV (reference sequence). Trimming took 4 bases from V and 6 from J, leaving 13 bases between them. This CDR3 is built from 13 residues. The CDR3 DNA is TGTGCCAGCAGTTGGCCGACTAGTGGCGAGCAGTACTTC. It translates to CASSWPTSGEQYF.

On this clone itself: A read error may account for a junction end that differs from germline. The chain's CDR3 is CASKAINTEAFF. CDR3 DNA sequence: TGTGCGAGCAAAGCCATCAACACTGAAGCTTTCTTT. The chain employs TRBV11-2 and TRBJ1-1, with D hard to call. The CDR3 covers 12 residues. The germline V gene encodes CDR1 SGHAT and CDR2 FQNNGV.

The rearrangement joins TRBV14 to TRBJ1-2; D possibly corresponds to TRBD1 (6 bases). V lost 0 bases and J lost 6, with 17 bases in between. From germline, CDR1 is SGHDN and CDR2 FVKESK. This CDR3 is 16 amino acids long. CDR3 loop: CASSQDMIQGRNGYTF. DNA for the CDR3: TGTGCCAGCAGCCAAGATATGATCCAGGGGCGGAATGGCTACACCTTC.

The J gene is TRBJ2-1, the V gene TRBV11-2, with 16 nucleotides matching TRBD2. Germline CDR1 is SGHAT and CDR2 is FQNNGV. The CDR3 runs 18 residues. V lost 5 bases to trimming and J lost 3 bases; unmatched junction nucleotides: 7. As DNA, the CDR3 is TGTGCCAGCAGCCGCGGGACTAGCGGGAGGGCTATCTACAATGAGCAGTTCTTC. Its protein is CASSRGTSGRAIYNEQFF. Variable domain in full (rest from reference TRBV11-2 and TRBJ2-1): EAGVAQSPRYKIIEKRQSVAFWCNPISGHATLYWYQQILGQGPKLLIQFQNNGVVDDSQLPKDRFSAERLKGVDSTLKIQPAKLEDSAVYLCASSRGTSGRAIYNEQFFGPGTRLTVL.